This T cell receptor beta chain was obtained from a study of Graves' ophthalmopathy and Graves' hyperthyroidism. RNA transcripts were the template, and TCR beta CDR3 regions were amplified from them. After a first-round RT-PCR with HTBI primers, a second-round multiplex PCR was run. TCRdb processed the multiplex PCR reads anew with MiXCR; each CDR3 protein has one entry. Counted here are around 600,000 distinct CDR3 sequences, about 41% occurring once; the ten biggest clones make up over 2.5%. Germline V gives CDR1 LNHNV, CDR2 YYDKDF (reference sequence). This CDR3 has 15 residues. The V and J ends lost 1 base and 5 bases respectively, with 14 bases between them. This clonotype came up many times.

Sequenced: peripheral blood. The chain employs TRBV15 and TRBJ2-5, with D possibly being TRBD2 (6 bases). This TCR came from an adult man with Graves' ophthalmopathy. The DNA of the CDR3 is TGTGCCACCAGCAGAGGGTTAACTAGCTTGGAGACCCAGTACTTC. This gives the protein CATSRGLTSLETQYF.